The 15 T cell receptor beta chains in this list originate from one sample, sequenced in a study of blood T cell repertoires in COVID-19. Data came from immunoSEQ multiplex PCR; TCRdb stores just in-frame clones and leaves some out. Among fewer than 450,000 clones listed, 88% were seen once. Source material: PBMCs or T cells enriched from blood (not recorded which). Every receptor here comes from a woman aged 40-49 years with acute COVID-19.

The CDR3 DNA sequence: TGTGCCAGCAGCCAAGGGCCAGGCCCCTTCTATGGCTACACCTTC. Protein product: CASSQGPGPFYGYTF. The gene calls are TRBV4-2 and TRBJ1-2; D unresolved. This CDR3 has 15 amino acids. The germline V gene encodes CDR1 LGHNA and CDR2 YNFKEQ. Deletions cut 1 base from V and 4 bases from J, with 13 bases between.

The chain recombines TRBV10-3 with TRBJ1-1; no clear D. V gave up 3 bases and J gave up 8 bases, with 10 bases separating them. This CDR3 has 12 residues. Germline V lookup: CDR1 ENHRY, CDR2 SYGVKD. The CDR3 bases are TGTGCCATCAGTGATGTCGACATAGAAGCTTTCTTT. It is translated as CAISDVDIEAFF.

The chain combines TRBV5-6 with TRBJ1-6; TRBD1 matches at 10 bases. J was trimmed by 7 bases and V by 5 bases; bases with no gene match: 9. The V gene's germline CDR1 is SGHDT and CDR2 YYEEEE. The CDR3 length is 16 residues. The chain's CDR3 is CASSEDRGMENSPLHF. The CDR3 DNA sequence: TGTGCCAGCAGTGAGGACAGGGGGATGGAGAATTCACCCCTCCACTTT.

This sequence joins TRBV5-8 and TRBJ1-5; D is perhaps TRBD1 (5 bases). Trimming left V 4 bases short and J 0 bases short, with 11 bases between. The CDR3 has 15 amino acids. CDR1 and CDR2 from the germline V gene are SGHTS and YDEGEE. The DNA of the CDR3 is TGTGCCAGCAGCGGAGGGGTTGTTAGCAATCAGCCCCAGCATTTT. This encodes CASSGGVVSNQPQHF.

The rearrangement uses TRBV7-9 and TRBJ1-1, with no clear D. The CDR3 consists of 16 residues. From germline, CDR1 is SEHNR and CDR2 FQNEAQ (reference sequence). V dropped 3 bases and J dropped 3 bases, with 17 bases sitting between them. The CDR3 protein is CASSFGMNDLDTEAFF. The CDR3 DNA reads TGTGCCAGCAGCTTTGGCATGAACGATCTGGACACTGAAGCTTTCTTT.

CDR3: CASSPRTAVYEQYF. CDR3 DNA: TGTGCCAGCAGCCCCCGGACAGCAGTCTACGAGCAGTACTTC. The V call is TRBV11-2, the J call TRBJ2-7; D might be TRBD1 (6 bases). The V gene lost 5 bases and the J gene lost 3 bases, with 14 bases spanning the gap. CDR3 length: 14 residues. From germline, CDR1 is SGHAT and CDR2 FQNNGV.

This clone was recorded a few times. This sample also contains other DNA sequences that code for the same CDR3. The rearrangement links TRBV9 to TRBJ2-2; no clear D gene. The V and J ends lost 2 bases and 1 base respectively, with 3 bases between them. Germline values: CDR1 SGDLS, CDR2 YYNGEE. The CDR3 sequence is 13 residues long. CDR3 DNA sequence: TGTGCCAGCAGCGTTCAGAACACCGGGGAGCTGTTTTTT. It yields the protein CASSVQNTGELFF. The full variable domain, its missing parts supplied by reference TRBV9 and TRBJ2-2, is DSGVTQTPKHLITATGQRVTLRCSPRSGDLSVYWYQQSLDQGLQFLIQYYNGEERAKGNILERFSAQQFPDLHSELNLSSLELGDSALYFCASSVQNTGELFFGEGSRLTVL.

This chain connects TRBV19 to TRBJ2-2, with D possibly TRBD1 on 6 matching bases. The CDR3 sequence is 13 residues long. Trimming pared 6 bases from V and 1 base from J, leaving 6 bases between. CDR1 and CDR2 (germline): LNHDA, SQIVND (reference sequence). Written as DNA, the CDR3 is TGTGCCAGTAGAGGGGGGAACACCGGGGAGCTGTTTTTT. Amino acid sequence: CASRGGNTGELFF.

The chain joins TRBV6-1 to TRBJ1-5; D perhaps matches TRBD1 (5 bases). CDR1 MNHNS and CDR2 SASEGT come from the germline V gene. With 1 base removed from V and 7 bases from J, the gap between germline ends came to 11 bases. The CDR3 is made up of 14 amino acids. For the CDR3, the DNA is TGTGCCAGCAGTGAAGAGCGGGGGAGACAGCCCCAGCATTTT. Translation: CASSEERGRQPQHF.

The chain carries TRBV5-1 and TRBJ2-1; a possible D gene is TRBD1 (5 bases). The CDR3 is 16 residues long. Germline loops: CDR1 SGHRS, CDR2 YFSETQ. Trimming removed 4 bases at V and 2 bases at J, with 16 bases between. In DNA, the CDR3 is TGCGCCAGCAGCCCCGCTGGGGCGGCGACCTACAATGAGCAGTTCTTC. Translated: CASSPAGAATYNEQFF.

Written as DNA, the CDR3 is TGTGCCTGGTCCCAGGGGGTTGGAAACACCATATATTTT. This translates into CAWSQGVGNTIYF. This rearrangement joins TRBV30 to TRBJ1-3; 7 bases fit TRBD1. CDR1 and CDR2 (germline): GTSNPN, SVGIG (reference sequence). This CDR3 spans 13 amino acids. The ends lost 5 bases at V and 3 bases at J; junction bases unmatched: 4.

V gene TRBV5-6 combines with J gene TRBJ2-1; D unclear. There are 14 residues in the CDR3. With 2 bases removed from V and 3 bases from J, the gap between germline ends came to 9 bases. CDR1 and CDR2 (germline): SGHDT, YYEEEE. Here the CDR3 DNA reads TGTGCCAGCAGCTTAACTCTTATCTACAATGAGCAGTTCTTC. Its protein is CASSLTLIYNEQFF. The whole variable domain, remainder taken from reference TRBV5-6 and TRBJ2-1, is DAGVTQSPTHLIKTRGQQVTLRCSPKSGHDTVSWYQQALGQGPQFIFQYYEEEERQRGNFPDRFSGHQFPNYSSELNVNALLLGDSALYLCASSLTLIYNEQFFGPGTRLTVL.

The CDR3 DNA sequence: TGCGCCAGCAGCTTGGACCGGGACAGCCGGCAGTACTTC. Amino acids: CASSLDRDSRQYF. The chain is built from TRBV5-1 and TRBJ2-7; TRBD1 matches 7 bases. J was trimmed by 9 bases and V by 0 bases; bases with no gene match: 6. Germline CDR1 SGHRS, CDR2 YFSETQ. The CDR3 extends over 13 amino acids.

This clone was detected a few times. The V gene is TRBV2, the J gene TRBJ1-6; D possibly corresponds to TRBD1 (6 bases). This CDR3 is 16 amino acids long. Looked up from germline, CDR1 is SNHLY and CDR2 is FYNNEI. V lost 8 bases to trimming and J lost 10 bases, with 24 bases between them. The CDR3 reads CASRANPGRGKSPLHF. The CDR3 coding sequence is TGTGCCAGCCGCGCGAACCCGGGCAGGGGTAAATCACCCCTCCACTTT.

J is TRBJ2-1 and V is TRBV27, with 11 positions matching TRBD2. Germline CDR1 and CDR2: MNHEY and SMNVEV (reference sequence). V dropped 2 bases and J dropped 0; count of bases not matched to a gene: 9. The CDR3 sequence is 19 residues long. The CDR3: CASSLRGRLAGSSYNEQFF. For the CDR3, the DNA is TGTGCCAGCAGTTTACGGGGGAGACTAGCGGGGAGCTCCTACAATGAGCAGTTCTTC.